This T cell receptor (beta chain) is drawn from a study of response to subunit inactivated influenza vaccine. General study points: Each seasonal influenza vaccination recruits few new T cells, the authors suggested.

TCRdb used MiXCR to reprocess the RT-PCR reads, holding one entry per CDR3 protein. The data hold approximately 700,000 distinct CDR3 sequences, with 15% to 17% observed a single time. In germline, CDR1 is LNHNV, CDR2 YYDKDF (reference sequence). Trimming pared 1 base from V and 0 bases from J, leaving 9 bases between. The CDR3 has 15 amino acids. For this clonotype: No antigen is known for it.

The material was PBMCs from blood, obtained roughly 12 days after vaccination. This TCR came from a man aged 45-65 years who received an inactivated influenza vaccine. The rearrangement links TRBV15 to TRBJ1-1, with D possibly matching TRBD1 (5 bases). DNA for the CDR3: TGTGCCACCAGCAGAGCCCAGGGTATGAACACTGAAGCTTTCTTT. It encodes CATSRAQGMNTEAFF. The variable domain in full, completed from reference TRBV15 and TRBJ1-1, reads DAMVIQNPRYQVTQFGKPVTLSCSQTLNHNVMYWYQQKSSQAPKLLFHYYDKDFNNEADTPDNFQSRRPNTSFCFLDIRSPGLGDTAMYLCATSRAQGMNTEAFFGQGTRLTVV.